This T cell receptor beta chain was captured in a study of T cell repertoires in cytomegalovirus infection. Study in general: Matching HLA type and CMV infection were both indicated by public TCR beta signatures.

TCRdb processed the reads anew with MiXCR; each CDR3 protein has one entry. The sample holds around 340,000 distinct CDR3 sequences; 25% to 35% are singletons and the top ten take roughly 20%. As concerns this clonotype: Antigen: not known.

There are 14 residues in the CDR3. V was shortened by 6 bases and J by 5 bases, with 14 bases between the two germline ends. Germline CDR1 and CDR2: SGHTA and FQGTGA. The material was cultured PBMCs, obtained from culture after CMV antigen stimulation. J is TRBJ2-1 and V is TRBV7-3; no firm D call. This clonotype was sampled from a human donor in good health (CMV status not recorded). Some clones in this sample may be carry-over from other donors' samples. In DNA form, the CDR3 reads TGTGCCAGCAGACGGACCGCGAGCGACAATGAGCAGTTCTTC. It translates to CASRRTASDNEQFF. Using reference TRBV7-3 and TRBJ2-1 for the parts outside the CDR3, the full variable domain is GAGVSQTPSNKVTEKGKYVELRCDPISGHTALYWYRQSLGQGPEFLIYFQGTGAADDSGLPNDRFFAVRPEGSVSTLKIQRTERGDSAVYLCASRRTASDNEQFFGPGTRLTVL.